A single T cell receptor (beta chain) is shown here with its context. What it binds is not known. The sample comes from a study of shared clonotypes between healthy human individuals. At the level of the study: CD4 naive and CD4 memory each took three plates per donor, while CD8 naive took two and CD8 memory one. General study findings and limits: Around 5% of naive CD4 clonotypes were common to a few donors. A generally larger estimated richness was seen in naive subsets than in memory subsets.

Per the germline V gene, CDR1 is SGHVS and CDR2 is FNYEAQ. V lost 5 bases to trimming and J lost 4 bases; unmatched junction nucleotides: 5. The CDR3 is 15 amino acids. Assay used: immunoSEQ multiplex PCR; TCRdb lists only in-frame clones, some missing. The sample has 2 million to 2.5 million clones; just over 90% are singletons. CD4+ cell separation produced CD45RA+ naive and CD45RA-negative memory subsets. The source material was naive CD4+ T cells from PBMCs. Indicated subset: CD45RA+ positively selected. The chain has TRBV7-6 and TRBJ2-1; 10 bases agree with TRBD1. The clonotype originates from a man between 18 and 29 years old in good health. Some clones in this sample may be carry-over from other donors' samples. In DNA, the CDR3 is TGTGCCAGCAGCCCTGGACAGGGGGTTTACAATGAGCAGTTCTTC. It encodes CASSPGQGVYNEQFF.